One sample yielded the 28 T cell receptor beta chains listed below, sequenced in a study of CD8 T cells in ankylosing spondylitis. Study-wide points: A motif in TCR beta, a set of fewer than ten highly homologous variants, appeared characteristic of ankylosing spondylitis blood.

No antigen is known for these receptors. TCRdb re-called the 5' RACE reads through MiXCR, storing one row per CDR3 protein. Among approximately 400,000 distinct CDR3 sequences listed, 25% to 30% were seen once. Sequencing was carried out using blood, either unsorted or a sorted T cell fraction (not recorded which). Source of these receptors: a male donor with ankylosing spondylitis.

This chain joins TRBV20-1 and TRBJ2-7; tentatively, D is TRBD1 (6 bases). V was shortened by 0 bases and J by 5 bases, with 14 bases between the two germline ends. The CDR3 has 14 residues. The germline CDR1 and CDR2 sequences are DFQATT and SNEGSKA (reference sequence). As DNA, the CDR3 is TGCAGTGCTAGAGATCTGCAGGGACATGACGAGCAGTACTTC. This encodes CSARDLQGHDEQYF.

This clonotype was counted between two and nine times. The rearrangement uses TRBV3-1 and TRBJ2-5, with D possibly TRBD2 on 6 matching bases. V gave up 2 bases and J gave up 5 bases, with 9 bases separating them. This CDR3 comprises 13 residues. Per germline, CDR1 LGHDT and CDR2 YNNKEL (reference sequence). This chain's CDR3 is CASSQPGRETQYF. The CDR3 bases are TGTGCCAGCAGCCAACCAGGGAGGGAGACCCAGTACTTC.

The chain recombines TRBV3-1 with TRBJ2-6; D is unresolved. The CDR3 consists of 17 residues. V was pared by 1 base and J by 0 bases, with 10 bases between. The germline gives CDR1 LGHDT, CDR2 YNNKEL (reference sequence). The CDR3 is CASSQGWRSSGANVLTF. The CDR3 bases are TGTGCCAGCAGCCAAGGTTGGCGGTCCTCTGGGGCCAACGTCCTGACTTTC.

On this clonotype itself: A single base separates this from a much larger clone, so it may be a read error. V and J are TRBV3-1 and TRBJ2-1; 8 nucleotides agree with TRBD2. The CDR3 covers 15 residues. CDR1 is LGHDT, CDR2 YNNKEL, per germline (reference sequence). CDR3 bases: TGTGCCGGCAGTCCCCCGGGACTAGGAGGCAGGGAGCAGTTCTTC. Its translation: CAGSPPGLGGREQFF.

This chain uses TRBV5-1 with TRBJ2-6; D is undetermined. With 0 bases removed from V and 0 bases from J, the gap between germline ends came to 4 bases. Germline CDR1 SGHRS, CDR2 YFSETQ. The CDR3 spans 15 residues. CDR3 sequence (DNA): TGCGCCAGCAGCTTGGGATACTCTGGGGCCAACGTCCTGACTTTC. This translates into CASSLGYSGANVLTF.

In this sample, this clonotype turned up a few times. The gene calls are TRBV7-2 and TRBJ1-3; tentatively, D is TRBD1 (5 bases). CDR1 and CDR2 (germline): SGHTA, FQGNSA. The CDR3 is made up of 14 amino acids. The ends were cut back, 5 bases at V and 2 bases at J, with 10 bases in the middle. The CDR3 DNA follows: TGTGCCAGCAGCCCGGTCAGGGCTGGAAACACCATATATTTT. Translated, it gives CASSPVRAGNTIYF.

V gene TRBV12-3 or TRBV12-4 combines with J gene TRBJ2-1; 8 positions agree with TRBD2. The CDR3 consists of 15 residues. Trimming at V came to 8 bases and at J to 5 bases, leaving 11 bases not matched to a gene. Here the CDR3 DNA reads TGTGCCAGCTCCCGGGAGGGGCCTGTGGACAATGAGCAGTTCTTC. Amino acid sequence: CASSREGPVDNEQFF.

The rearrangement joins TRBV4-2 to TRBJ1-5; 10 bases are shared with TRBD1. CDR1 and CDR2 (germline): LGHNA, YNFKEQ. V dropped 2 bases and J dropped 6; count of bases not matched to a gene: 10. The CDR3 has 17 amino acids. The CDR3 spells CASSQLFPGQGTQPQHF. Here the CDR3 DNA reads TGTGCCAGCAGCCAACTCTTCCCGGGACAGGGGACTCAGCCCCAGCATTTT.

This clonotype has just a few counts. The J gene is TRBJ2-7, the V gene TRBV20-1, with no clear D. The germline gives CDR1 DFQATT, CDR2 SNEGSKA (reference sequence). Trimming shortened V by 3 bases and J by 3 bases, and 12 bases separated the two germline ends. The CDR3 consists of 13 residues. The CDR3 loop reads CSASGFVSYEQYF. CDR3 DNA sequence: TGCAGTGCTAGTGGGTTTGTAAGCTACGAGCAGTACTTC.

The genes are TRBV11-1 and TRBJ1-5; 7 bases agree with TRBD1. The CDR3 runs 19 residues. The junction had 17 bases not matched to a gene; V was cut back by 5 bases and J by 1 base. Looked up from germline, CDR1 is SGHAT and CDR2 is FQDESV (reference sequence). This CDR3 reads CASSHTQTDRFWSNQPQHF. Written as DNA, the CDR3 is TGTGCCAGCAGCCACACACAGACGGACAGGTTCTGGAGCAATCAGCCCCAGCATTTT.

The chain carries TRBV3-1 and TRBJ1-5; possible D gene TRBD1, 6 bases. Germline V lookup: CDR1 LGHDT, CDR2 YNNKEL (reference sequence). Trimming took off 0 bases at V and 2 bases at J, with 11 bases between the two ends. This CDR3 is built from 16 residues. The CDR3 loop reads CASSQERGKGNQPQHF. The CDR3 DNA is TGTGCCAGCAGCCAAGAAAGGGGGAAGGGCAATCAGCCCCAGCATTTT.

V is TRBV20-1 and J is TRBJ2-7; 7 nucleotides match TRBD2. V lost 5 bases, J lost 6 bases, and 7 bases stayed unmatched. Germline V gene lookup returns CDR1 DFQATT and CDR2 SNEGSKA (reference sequence). The CDR3 is 12 residues long. Here the CDR3 DNA reads TGCAGTGCTGGAACTTCTAGCGGCGAGCAGTACGTC. It specifies CSAGTSSGEQYV.

This clonotype occurred many times. The chain links TRBV11-2 to TRBJ2-7; 7 bases align to TRBD1. CDR3 length: 15 residues. CDR1 is SGHAT and CDR2 is FQNNGV in the germline V gene. V shed 2 bases and J 1 base; nucleotides not matched to a gene: 5. CDR3 protein: CASSLTGQVSYEQYF. The CDR3 nucleotides read TGTGCCAGCAGCTTAACCGGACAGGTTTCCTACGAGCAGTACTTC.

V and J are TRBV4-1 and TRBJ2-7, with D perhaps given as TRBD1 or TRBD2 (5 bases each). Trimming left V 4 bases short and J 0 bases short, with 13 bases between. CDR1 is MGHRA, CDR2 YSYEKL, per germline. CDR3 size: 15 residues. CDR3 sequence (DNA): TGCGCCAGCAGCCGGGGACCAACTAACTCCTACGAGCAGTACGTC. It yields the protein CASSRGPTNSYEQYV.

The rearrangement links TRBV5-1 to TRBJ1-2, with 10 positions matching TRBD1. V was clipped by 0 bases and J by 5 bases; unmatched bases: 10. The germline gives CDR1 SGHRS, CDR2 YFSETQ. The CDR3 has 17 residues. The CDR3 DNA sequence: TGCGCCAGCAGCTTGGATCGACAGGGGGCGAGTGAATATGGCTACACCTTC. Its protein is CASSLDRQGASEYGYTF.

This clonotype appeared a few times. The rearrangement links TRBV6-2 or TRBV6-3 to TRBJ1-3; D ambiguous. This CDR3 is built from 13 residues. The V and J ends lost 5 bases and 0 bases respectively, with 5 bases between them. CDR1 is MNHEY and CDR2 is SVGEGT in the germline V gene. As DNA, the CDR3 is TGTGCCAGCAGTACCAACTCTGGAAACACCATATATTTT. Its translation: CASSTNSGNTIYF.

The chain has TRBV12-3 or TRBV12-4 and TRBJ1-1; tentative D call: TRBD1 (5 bases). V shed 7 bases and J shed 4 bases, with 13 bases lying between them. This CDR3 has 13 residues. CDR3 loop: CASIPPGGTEAFF. The DNA for the CDR3 is TGTGCCAGCATCCCCCCGGGGGGCACTGAAGCTTTCTTT.

The table lists this clonotype with a few counts. The rearrangement joins TRBV12-3 or TRBV12-4 to TRBJ2-2; 8 bases map to TRBD2. V lost 3 bases and J lost 6; bases outside the gene matches: 9. There are 16 residues in the CDR3. In DNA form, the CDR3 reads TGTGCCAGCAGTTTTTGGGTGAGCGGGAGAGCCGGGGAGCTGTTTTTT. It is translated as CASSFWVSGRAGELFF.

This sequence joins TRBV5-1 and TRBJ1-1, with 12 positions matching TRBD1. The CDR3 sequence is 15 residues long. The germline V gene has CDR1 SGHRS and CDR2 YFSETQ. The J segment lost 4 bases and the V segment lost 2 bases, leaving 3 bases of the junction unmatched. This chain's CDR3 is CASSFGTGGLTEAFF. Written as DNA, the CDR3 is TGCGCCAGCAGCTTCGGGACAGGGGGCCTCACTGAAGCTTTCTTT.

The chain joins TRBV10-3 to TRBJ2-3; 11 bases fit TRBD2. This CDR3 has 17 residues. The germline V gene has CDR1 ENHRY and CDR2 SYGVKD. Trimming cost V 2 bases and J 2 bases; bases outside gene matches: 6. CDR3 protein: CAISETGLAGTTDTQYF. In DNA form, the CDR3 reads TGTGCCATCAGTGAGACTGGACTAGCGGGCACCACAGATACGCAGTATTTT.

The chain links TRBV12-3 or TRBV12-4 to TRBJ1-3; maybe TRBD1 (6 bases). V was shortened by 8 bases and J by 2 bases, with 16 bases between the two germline ends. CDR3 length: 15 residues. The CDR3 region has the DNA TGTGCCAGCTCACCGAGGGGGTATGCTGGAAACACCATATATTTT. Translation: CASSPRGYAGNTIYF.

V and J are TRBV29-1 and TRBJ1-1, with D unclear. V lost 0 bases, J lost 6 bases, and 14 bases lay in between. There are 14 residues in the CDR3. Germline CDR1 is SQVTM and CDR2 is ANQGSEA. The DNA of the CDR3 is TGCAGCGTTGAAGATCAAAGAAAAAGGGCTGAAGCTTTCTTT. Translated, it gives CSVEDQRKRAEAFF.

There are a few counts of this clonotype. The rearrangement joins TRBV29-1 to TRBJ2-3; 11 bases fit TRBD1. The CDR3 totals 14 residues. Germline CDR1 reads SQVTM; CDR2 reads ANQGSEA. V was pared by 7 bases and J by 4 bases, with 7 bases of the junction left unmatched. The CDR3 region is CSATGQGAADTQYF. In DNA form, the CDR3 reads TGCAGCGCTACCGGACAGGGGGCCGCAGATACGCAGTATTTT.

This clonotype has a handful of counts. This could be a read error, since a much larger clone is one nucleotide away. The J gene is TRBJ2-3, the V gene TRBV4-2; unclear D gene. Germline CDR1 is LGHNA and CDR2 is YNFKEQ. V lost 6 bases, J lost 1 base, and 5 bases lay in between. There are 12 residues in the CDR3. CDR3 DNA: TGTGCCAGCAGTCATCGCACAGATACGCAGTATTTT. Amino acids: CASSHRTDTQYF.

This clonotype was detected many times. The rearrangement joins TRBV24-1 to TRBJ2-2; D is ambiguous. Germline lookup yields CDR1 KGHDR and CDR2 SFDVKD. CDR3 length: 13 amino acids. Trimming removed 5 bases from V and 5 bases from J, with 8 bases in between. Here the CDR3 DNA reads TGTGCCACCAGTGGGAGAGGAACCGGGGAGCTGTTTTTT. Translation: CATSGRGTGELFF.

This clonotype was picked up one time. The rearrangement joins TRBV7-8 to TRBJ2-7; D is possibly TRBD2 (5 bases). Per the germline V gene, CDR1 is SGHVS and CDR2 is FQNEAQ. V gave up 3 bases and J gave up 5 bases, with 14 bases separating them. This CDR3 has 14 residues. The CDR3 DNA reads TGTGCCAGCAGCTTTGACTACACCCTAGACGAGCAGTACTTC. It encodes CASSFDYTLDEQYF.

This clonotype was picked up a small number of times. The chain joins TRBV29-1 to TRBJ1-1, with D perhaps matching TRBD1 (5 bases). Germline loops: CDR1 SQVTM, CDR2 ANQGSEA. This CDR3 contains 12 residues. V lost 4 bases and J 8 bases, leaving 14 bases between the germline ends. As DNA, the CDR3 is TGCAGCGTTGTGAAGAACCCAGGGGAAGCTTTCTTT. Amino acids: CSVVKNPGEAFF.

CDR3 DNA sequence: TGTGCCAGCAGTCCTACCGTGGCTAGCGGGGCCGGGGAGCTGTTTTTT. Residues: CASSPTVASGAGELFF. V gene TRBV12-3 or TRBV12-4 combines with J gene TRBJ2-2; 9 positions agree with TRBD2. V lost 5 bases to trimming and J lost 6 bases; unmatched junction nucleotides: 10. The CDR3 runs to 16 residues.